The TCR beta chain described here comes from a study of T cells in Graves' hyperthyroidism and ophthalmopathy. Study-wide results and limits: Peripheral blood also featured most of the thyroid clonotypes expanded above 0.001.

Germline values: CDR1 MDHEN, CDR2 SYDVKM. The CDR3 spans 14 residues. With V trimmed by 7 bases and J by 2 bases, 5 bases remained unmatched. This clonotype was detected ten times or more. Its target is not known. RNA transcripts were the template for amplifying TCR beta CDR3 regions. A first-round RT-PCR of the TCR CDR3 used the HTBI primer set. In TCRdb, the multiplex PCR reads were re-called with MiXCR into one record per CDR3 protein. Of around 300,000 distinct CDR3 sequences listed, roughly an eighth are singletons. This receptor was taken from a woman in her forties with Graves' hyperthyroidism. The sequencing sample was made of blood. The V gene is TRBV28, the J gene TRBJ1-2; TRBD1 matches at 9 bases. CDR3 protein: CASTTGQGNYGYTF. CDR3 coding DNA: TGTGCCAGCACTACGGGACAGGGAAACTATGGCTACACCTTC.